The present TCR beta chain was sequenced within a study of Graves' ophthalmopathy and Graves' hyperthyroidism. A remark on this clonotype: What it binds is unknown.

Study results and limitations: Blood repertoires reportedly contained most expanded thyroid clonotypes above 0.001 frequency. Both a roughly 64% sensitivity and an approximately 72% specificity characterized the model's predictions of ophthalmopathy progression. Separation of ophthalmopathy from stable hyperthyroidism was achieved by a 13-signature model, at roughly 88% sensitivity and roughly 81% specificity.

Newly diagnosed, the hyperthyroidism patients had under 2 months' duration and were aged 18 to 65. Germline-derived CDR1 and CDR2 are SGHRS and YFSETQ. The CDR3 has 17 amino acids. Unmatched junction bases numbered 10, after V lost 1 base and J lost 5 bases. Investigators amplified TCR beta CDR3 regions from RNA transcripts. The workflow started with a first-round RT-PCR run with HTBI primers and then moved on to a second-round multiplex PCR. TCRdb re-analysed the multiplex PCR reads in MiXCR, keeping a single row per CDR3 protein. The repertoire holds around 1.1 million distinct CDR3 sequences, with about 36% as singletons.

The receptor comes from an adult man with Graves' hyperthyroidism. The V call is TRBV5-1, the J call TRBJ2-2, with 8 nucleotides matching TRBD1. The material sequenced was peripheral blood or thyroid tissue (not recorded which). The CDR3 is CASSLSSGGGRTGELFF. CDR3 DNA: TGCGCCAGCAGCTTGTCATCAGGGGGCGGACGAACCGGGGAGCTGTTTTTT.